This entry lists 8 T cell receptor beta chains sequenced from one sample in a study of blood T cell repertoires in COVID-19. Using immunoSEQ multiplex PCR, the repertoire was profiled, and TCRdb retains in-frame clones only, with some absent. The top ten clones hold 1.2% of a sample with approximately 270,000 clones, 91% of them seen once. Specimen: PBMCs or T cells enriched from blood (not recorded which). These receptor sequences come from a human donor in a cohort exposed to, infected with or recovered from COVID-19 (not recorded which). The donor label of this sample is uncertain.

This clone was counted a few times. The rearrangement joins TRBV14 to TRBJ1-1; D remains ambiguous. Germline values: CDR1 SGHDN, CDR2 FVKESK. CDR3 length: 13 residues. V shed 5 bases and J shed 6 bases, with 13 bases lying between them. The CDR3 DNA sequence: TGTGCCAGCAGCTCCCACGGGGTGGCTGAAGCTTTCTTT. It codes for CASSSHGVAEAFF.

J is TRBJ1-2 and V is TRBV4-1; tentatively, D is TRBD1 (6 bases). The CDR3 has 16 residues. Deletions cut 3 bases from V and 7 bases from J, with 21 bases between. Germline assignment: CDR1 MGHRA and CDR2 YSYEKL. CDR3 loop: CASSQPRKGGGSGYTF. The CDR3 nucleotides are TGCGCCAGCAGCCAGCCAAGGAAAGGGGGGGGCAGTGGCTACACCTTC.

V is TRBV7-2 and J is TRBJ1-5; 7 bases line up with TRBD1. Germline values: CDR1 SGHTA, CDR2 FQGNSA. The CDR3 runs 13 residues. V shed 5 bases, J shed 6 bases, and the junction held 4 bases outside the gene matches. CDR3 bases: TGTGCCAGCAGCACGCAGGGGGGTCAGCCCCAGCATTTT. The encoded protein is CASSTQGGQPQHF.

The rearrangement uses TRBV9 and TRBJ1-5; D call uncertain. This CDR3 is built from 13 residues. Germline loops: CDR1 SGDLS, CDR2 YYNGEE. The V and J ends lost 3 bases and 1 base respectively, with 5 bases between them. The CDR3 sequence is CASSDGSNQPQHF. The DNA of the CDR3 is TGTGCCAGCAGCGACGGGAGCAATCAGCCCCAGCATTTT.

This clone is a singleton in its sample. This sequence joins TRBV4-1 and TRBJ1-3, with D tentatively TRBD1 (6 bases). CDR3 length: 14 residues. Trimming left V 4 bases short and J 4 bases short, with 11 bases between. Germline V gene sequence: CDR1 MGHRA, CDR2 YSYEKL. The CDR3 DNA follows: TGCGCCAGCAGCCTCACAGGGTCCGGAAACACCATATATTTT. Translated, it gives CASSLTGSGNTIYF.

The chain carries TRBV7-3 and TRBJ2-3; 9 positions agree with TRBD2. This CDR3 has 16 residues. CDR1 is SGHTA, CDR2 FQGTGA, per germline. V lost 1 base, J lost 4 bases, and 6 bases stayed unmatched. In DNA, the CDR3 is TGTGCCAGCAGCTTAATGCGGGGGGGCCAGCCAGATACGCAGTATTTT. Protein product: CASSLMRGGQPDTQYF.

The chain is built from TRBV7-6 and TRBJ2-7; D may be TRBD2 (6 bases). The CDR3 contains 16 residues. CDR1 SGHVS and CDR2 FNYEAQ come from the germline V gene. V was cut by 2 bases and J by 4 bases, with 18 bases left in between. CDR3 bases: TGTGCCAGCAGCTTAACAGCGGCGGGGACGGGATACGAGCAGTACTTC. Translation: CASSLTAAGTGYEQYF.

As to this clone: At the DNA level, this CDR3 is encoded by other sequences in the same sample as well. This rearrangement joins TRBV5-1 to TRBJ2-3; a possible D gene is TRBD1 (6 bases). Germline-derived CDR1 and CDR2 are SGHRS and YFSETQ. The CDR3 spans 13 residues. V lost 5 bases and J 3 bases, leaving 10 bases between the germline ends. CDR3: CASSSQGTDTQYF. CDR3 bases: TGCGCCAGCAGTTCACAGGGAACAGATACGCAGTATTTT.